This T cell receptor (beta chain) stems from a study of shared clonotypes between healthy human individuals. Regarding this clone: Its antigen remains unidentified.

Per germline, CDR1 MDHEN and CDR2 SYDVKM. The CDR3 has 18 residues. V lost 7 bases and J 0 bases, leaving 25 bases between the germline ends. Study-wide results and limits: Sampling was confined to blood; repertoires within tissues likely differ. Sharing across four donors was highest in naive CD4 (roughly 5%) and lowest in memory CD8 (around 0.4%).

Deep was the level at which the assay was run. Genomic DNA belonging to each subset was distributed in equal measure over several immunoSEQ plates. Here immunoSEQ multiplex PCR was the method, and the copy in TCRdb shows in-frame clones only, minus some. The sample yields roughly 1 million clones, around 78% seen once. The genes are TRBV28 and TRBJ2-7; either TRBD1 or TRBD2 may supply D (6 bases each). The TCR was taken from a man aged 18 to 30 in good health. Some clones in this sample may be carry-over from other donors' samples. Sequencing used memory CD4+ T cells from PBMCs. Subset here: CD45RA-negative fraction. The CDR3 nucleotides read TGTGCCAGCACCAGTTTGGGTTCGCGGGGACACTCCTCCTACGAGCAGTACTTC. Translating gives CASTSLGSRGHSSYEQYF.